These 10 T cell receptor beta chains originate from one sample sequenced in a study of identical twins. TCRdb re-called the 5' RACE reads through MiXCR, storing one row per CDR3 protein. The sample includes fewer than 250,000 distinct CDR3 sequences, roughly 15% seen only once; the top ten take around two fifths. These records were also assigned to another study, of T cells expressing NK-cell markers.

The sample consisted of CD8+ T cells sorted from blood. The receptor source for this set is a woman aged 18-29 years in good health.

The rearrangement links TRBV27 to TRBJ2-7; 10 bases agree with TRBD2. This CDR3 has 15 amino acids. With 5 bases clipped from V and 0 bases from J, the junction kept 4 bases outside the gene matches. The V gene's germline CDR1 is MNHEY and CDR2 SMNVEV (reference sequence). As DNA, the CDR3 is TGTGCCAGCAGTATACGGACTAGCGGCTCCTACGAGCAGTACTTC. Protein: CASSIRTSGSYEQYF.

This clonotype has just a few counts. The genes are TRBV10-3 and TRBJ2-7, with TRBD1 as a possible D gene (6 bases). Looked up from germline, CDR1 is ENHRY and CDR2 is SYGVKD. This CDR3 contains 18 residues. Trimming took 3 bases from V and 4 from J, leaving 25 bases between them. CDR3 residues: CAISDQKGLGTLAYEQYF. CDR3 sequence (DNA): TGTGCCATCAGTGATCAAAAGGGGCTCGGGACACTCGCTTACGAGCAGTACTTC.

This clonotype has more than one count but fewer than ten. The rearrangement uses TRBV15 and TRBJ2-1; unclear D gene. This CDR3 spans 13 amino acids. The germline CDR1 and CDR2 sequences are LNHNV and YYDKDF (reference sequence). V was trimmed by 2 bases and J by 8 bases, leaving 10 bases between them. CDR3 sequence reads: CATSRRISHEQFF. The CDR3 DNA follows: TGTGCCACCAGCAGACGGATATCCCATGAGCAGTTCTTC. Complete variable domain (other parts from reference TRBV15 and TRBJ2-1): DAMVIQNPRYQVTQFGKPVTLSCSQTLNHNVMYWYQQKSSQAPKLLFHYYDKDFNNEADTPDNFQSRRPNTSFCFLDIRSPGLGDTAMYLCATSRRISHEQFFGPGTRLTVL.

This clonotype was recorded at least ten times. V gene TRBV15 combines with J gene TRBJ1-4; the D gene is possibly TRBD1 (6 bases). The ends were cut back, 1 base at V and 5 bases at J, with 11 bases in the middle. This CDR3 comprises 15 residues. Germline CDR1 and CDR2: LNHNV and YYDKDF (reference sequence). For the CDR3, the DNA is TGTGCCACCAGCAGAGGACAGGTGTCGAATGAAAAACTGTTTTTT. It encodes CATSRGQVSNEKLFF.

With respect to this clonotype: This may be a read error: a much more frequent sequence differs by one nucleotide. V is TRBV6-1 and J is TRBJ2-3, with D possibly being TRBD1 (5 bases). From germline, CDR1 is MNHNS and CDR2 SASEGT. Trimming took 4 bases from V and 1 from J, leaving 6 bases between them. This CDR3 region has 13 residues. In DNA form, the CDR3 reads TGTGCCAGCAGTGCCAGGGGCACAGATACGCAGTATTTT. Encoded protein: CASSARGTDTQYF.

The CDR3 loop reads CASSQEVGGGAGEQFF. The CDR3 DNA is TGTGCCAGCAGCCAAGAGGTCGGCGGGGGGGCCGGAGAGCAGTTCTTC. This sequence joins TRBV4-2 and TRBJ2-1; 9 bases match TRBD2. Germline V lookup: CDR1 LGHNA, CDR2 YNFKEQ. This CDR3 comprises 16 residues. Trimming removed 0 bases from V and 10 bases from J; junction bases left unmatched: 10.

This clonotype has more than one count but fewer than ten. The genes are TRBV5-6 and TRBJ1-4; D is uncertain. The germline V gene has CDR1 SGHDT and CDR2 YYEEEE. CDR3 length equals 15 residues. Trimming left V 4 bases short and J 10 bases short, with 20 bases between. CDR3 in DNA: TGTGCCAGCAGCACCGGACGGACTATGATTGGAAAACTGTTTTTT. It is translated as CASSTGRTMIGKLFF.

This clonotype has only a few counts. The chain has TRBV30 and TRBJ2-5; the D gene is possibly TRBD2 (5 bases). Between the trimmed V and J ends, which lost 2 bases and 5 bases, there was a span of 18 bases. The CDR3 has 15 amino acids. CDR1 and CDR2 from the germline V gene are GTSNPN and SVGIG (reference sequence). The CDR3 sequence is CAWSIPGSLWETQYF. The CDR3 DNA sequence: TGTGCCTGGAGTATTCCGGGGAGCCTTTGGGAGACCCAGTACTTC.

J is TRBJ2-7 and V is TRBV27, with 10 bases identical to TRBD2. The germline V gene encodes CDR1 MNHEY and CDR2 SMNVEV (reference sequence). The J segment lost 3 bases and the V segment lost 3 bases, leaving 5 bases of the junction unmatched. This CDR3 is built from 15 residues. The CDR3 nucleotides are TGTGCCAGCAGTTTTCTAGCGGGAGCGGGCTACGAGCAGTACTTC. It is translated as CASSFLAGAGYEQYF.

This chain uses TRBV27 with TRBJ2-3; D gene unclear. This CDR3 has 12 residues. The V gene's germline CDR1 is MNHEY and CDR2 SMNVEV (reference sequence). Trimming removed 5 bases at V and 4 bases at J, with 7 bases between. The CDR3 region is CASSKAPDTQYF. The CDR3 bases are TGTGCCAGCAGTAAAGCTCCAGATACGCAGTATTTT.